The next 31 T cell receptor beta chains were all read from a single sample in a study of T cells in Graves' hyperthyroidism and ophthalmopathy. Amplification targeted TCR beta CDR3 regions from RNA transcripts. A first-round RT-PCR of the TCR CDR3 used the HTBI primer set. TCRdb processed the multiplex PCR reads anew with MiXCR; each CDR3 protein has one entry. The sample lists approximately 700,000 distinct CDR3 sequences; over 40% were seen once. Sequencing was performed on peripheral blood or thyroid tissue (not recorded which). These receptors originate from an adult man with Graves' disease, either hyperthyroidism or ophthalmopathy (not recorded which).

The gene calls are TRBV19 and TRBJ2-2; TRBD1 or TRBD2 may be the D gene (6 bases each). V lost 9 bases and J lost 4, with 21 bases in between. The CDR3 totals 16 residues. Germline loops: CDR1 LNHDA, CDR2 SQIVND (reference sequence). The DNA of the CDR3 is TGTGCCAGCTCACCACCGGGGGCGCGTGGCACCGGGGAGCTGTTTTTT. Translated, it gives CASSPPGARGTGELFF.

V usage is TRBV7-3 and J usage is TRBJ2-5; TRBD1 matches 8 bases. CDR3 length equals 15 residues. The V and J ends lost 5 bases and 4 bases, in that order; junction bases with no gene match: 9. CDR1 and CDR2 from the germline V gene are SGHTA and FQGTGA. In DNA, the CDR3 is TGTGCCAGCAGCAACCGACAGGGGAGGCGAGAGACCCAGTACTTC. This codes for CASSNRQGRRETQYF. Combining the CDR3 with reference TRBV7-3 and TRBJ2-5 gives the whole variable domain GAGVSQTPSNKVTEKGKYVELRCDPISGHTALYWYRQSLGQGPEFLIYFQGTGAADDSGLPNDRFFAVRPEGSVSTLKIQRTERGDSAVYLCASSNRQGRRETQYFGPGTRLLVL.

V is TRBV24-1 and J is TRBJ1-2; 9 nucleotides align to TRBD1. The trim removed 12 bases at V and 8 bases at J, leaving 12 bases unmatched. The length of the CDR3 is 13 residues. Germline assignment: CDR1 KGHDR and CDR2 SFDVKD. The CDR3 is CADTGTGMRGYTF. As DNA, the CDR3 is TGTGCCGACACCGGGACAGGGATGCGAGGCTACACCTTC.

The chain combines TRBV15 with TRBJ2-7; 9 nucleotides align to TRBD1. The V gene's germline CDR1 is LNHNV and CDR2 YYDKDF (reference sequence). The CDR3 totals 15 residues. The V and J ends lost 2 bases and 0 bases, in that order; junction bases with no gene match: 2. CDR3 region: CATSRTGGFSYEQYF. As DNA, the CDR3 is TGTGCCACCAGCAGAACAGGGGGCTTCTCCTACGAGCAGTACTTC.

The genes are TRBV7-7 and TRBJ1-5; 7 nucleotides agree with TRBD1. Germline V gene sequence: CDR1 SSHAT, CDR2 FNYEAQ (reference sequence). The CDR3 is made up of 15 amino acids. The CDR3 sequence: CASFPRQGVDQPQHF. DNA of the CDR3: TGTGCTAGCTTCCCCAGACAGGGTGTGGATCAGCCCCAGCATTTT.

The rearrangement joins TRBV2 to TRBJ2-5, with 7 bases matching TRBD1. With V trimmed by 4 bases and J by 5 bases, 7 bases remained unmatched. The CDR3 has 14 residues. Germline-derived CDR1 and CDR2 are SNHLY and FYNNEI. The CDR3 region is CASSGTGLGETQYF. In DNA, the CDR3 is TGTGCCAGCAGTGGGACAGGACTCGGGGAGACCCAGTACTTC. Full variable domain (outside the CDR3, taken from reference TRBV2 and TRBJ2-5): EPEVTQTPSHQVTQMGQEVILRCVPISNHLYFYWYRQILGQKVEFLVSFYNNEISEKSEIFDDQFSVERPDGSNFTLKIRSTKLEDSAMYFCASSGTGLGETQYFGPGTRLLVL.

This clonotype was counted only a few times. CDR3 region: CASSLREGAWETQYF. CDR3 in DNA: TGTGCCAGCAGCCTCCGGGAGGGTGCCTGGGAGACCCAGTACTTC. The chain joins TRBV7-8 to TRBJ2-5, with TRBD2 matching 8 bases. The length of the CDR3 is 15 residues. Germline CDR1 reads SGHVS; CDR2 reads FQNEAQ. The ends lost 5 bases at V and 5 bases at J; junction bases unmatched: 10.

The V call is TRBV7-9, the J call TRBJ2-7, with D maybe TRBD1 (7 bases). Germline V gene lookup returns CDR1 SEHNR and CDR2 FQNEAQ (reference sequence). The CDR3 sequence is 15 residues long. With 1 base removed from V and 4 bases from J, the gap between germline ends came to 14 bases. The CDR3 coding sequence is TGTGCCAGCAGCTTAGTCCGTCAGGGGGGATACGAGCAGTACTTC. Translation: CASSLVRQGGYEQYF. The complete variable domain, with remaining parts taken from reference TRBV7-9 and TRBJ2-7, reads DTGVSQNPRHKITKRGQNVTFRCDPISEHNRLYWYRQTLGQGPEFLTYFQNEAQLEKSRLLSDRFSAERPKGSFSTLEIQRTEQGDSAMYLCASSLVRQGGYEQYFGPGTRLTVT.

In its sample, this clonotype was seen once. This rearrangement joins TRBV7-9 to TRBJ2-7, with 7 nucleotides matching TRBD2. The V segment lost 5 bases and the J segment 2 bases; nucleotides outside the gene matches: 15. The CDR3 has 17 amino acids. Germline CDR1 reads SEHNR; CDR2 reads FQNEAQ (reference sequence). DNA for the CDR3: TGTGCCAGCAGCCAAGATTTGGCGGGGGTGGGGGCCTACGAGCAGTACTTC. Translated: CASSQDLAGVGAYEQYF.

The chain uses TRBV5-1 and TRBJ1-5; D gene ambiguous. The CDR3 covers 15 residues. V dropped 4 bases and J dropped 0 bases, with 11 bases sitting between them. Germline CDR1 reads SGHRS; CDR2 reads YFSETQ. CDR3 bases: TGCGCCAGCAGCCTATCCCACGGTAGCAATCAGCCCCAGCATTTT. This codes for CASSLSHGSNQPQHF.

The V call is TRBV15, the J call TRBJ2-6; D gene ambiguous. The V gene's germline CDR1 is LNHNV and CDR2 YYDKDF (reference sequence). Trimming removed 3 bases from V and 1 base from J, with 10 bases in between. There are 16 residues in the CDR3. CDR3 coding DNA: TGTGCCACCAGCAGCTTGGCCGGATCTGGGGCCAACGTCCTGACTTTC. This sequence encodes CATSSLAGSGANVLTF.

This chain links TRBV10-2 with TRBJ1-1, with 12 bases fitting TRBD1. The CDR3 is 14 amino acids. Per the germline V gene, CDR1 is WSHSY and CDR2 is SAAADI. The V segment lost 6 bases and the J segment 9 bases; nucleotides outside the gene matches: 8. DNA for the CDR3: TGCGCCAGCAGAGCCGGGACAGGGGGCTTTAAAGCTTTCTTT. Translating gives CASRAGTGGFKAFF.

There are a few counts of this clonotype. A single base separates this from a much larger clone, so it may be a read error. V is TRBV24-1 and J is TRBJ2-5; no reliable D call. The CDR3 totals 12 residues. Germline V gene sequence: CDR1 KGHDR, CDR2 SFDVKD. V was pared by 5 bases and J by 0 bases, with 3 bases between. In DNA form, the CDR3 reads TGTGCCACCAGTGGGGACCAAGAGACCCAGTACTTC. This translates into CATSGDQETQYF.

The gene calls are TRBV5-1 and TRBJ2-5; tentative D call: TRBD1 (6 bases). The germline gives CDR1 SGHRS, CDR2 YFSETQ. V lost 0 bases and J 4 bases, leaving 10 bases between the germline ends. The CDR3 runs 14 residues. DNA for the CDR3: TGCGCCAGCAGCTTGGAGATAGGGGGAGAGACCCAGTACTTC. This codes for CASSLEIGGETQYF.

This clonotype was seen repeatedly, ten times or more. The chain uses TRBV25-1 and TRBJ1-2, with 9 positions matching TRBD1. V shed 1 base, J shed 0 bases, and the junction held 3 bases outside the gene matches. There are 16 residues in the CDR3. Per the germline V gene, CDR1 is MGHDK and CDR2 is SYGVNS. The CDR3 spells CASSEFGTGSNYGYTF. CDR3 nucleotides: TGTGCCAGCAGTGAATTTGGGACAGGGTCTAACTATGGCTACACCTTC.

This clonotype was found many times. The chain carries TRBV7-2 and TRBJ1-2; D is unresolved. Germline V gene lookup returns CDR1 SGHTA and CDR2 FQGNSA. Trimming removed 1 base from V and 0 bases from J, with 9 bases in between. This CDR3 has 15 residues. The CDR3 loop reads CASSLVGTPNYGYTF. In DNA form, the CDR3 reads TGTGCCAGCAGCTTAGTGGGTACACCTAACTATGGCTACACCTTC.

A word on this clonotype: The junction shows a germline mismatch at one end, possibly a read error. The V and J genes are TRBV10-3 and TRBJ1-5; TRBD1 is a possible D gene (5 bases). CDR1 and CDR2 (germline): ENHRY, SYGVKD. The CDR3 is 14 residues long. The CDR3 reads CASSVTEQNQPQHF. Here the CDR3 DNA reads TGTGCCAGCAGTGTGACAGAGCAAAATCAGCCCCAGCATTTT.

This clonotype was counted between two and nine times. The genes are TRBV7-6 and TRBJ2-2; TRBD2 agrees at 9 bases. CDR1 is SGHVS and CDR2 is FNYEAQ in the germline V gene. The V and J ends lost 5 bases and 3 bases, in that order; junction bases with no gene match: 7. The CDR3 is 16 residues long. The CDR3 loop reads CASSRIAGAYTGELFF. In DNA, the CDR3 is TGTGCCAGCAGCCGGATAGCGGGGGCGTACACCGGGGAGCTGTTTTTT.

CDR3 region: CASSQGILHSPLHF. The DNA for the CDR3 is TGTGCCAGCAGCCAAGGCATTCTTCATTCACCCCTCCACTTT. The genes are TRBV4-2 and TRBJ1-6; D gene unclear. V gave up 1 base and J gave up 8 bases, with 9 bases separating them. Germline assignment: CDR1 LGHNA and CDR2 YNFKEQ. The CDR3 spans 14 residues.

At least ten counts were recorded for this clonotype. V is TRBV2 and J is TRBJ1-4; 7 nucleotides line up with TRBD1. This CDR3 has 18 residues. Per the germline V gene, CDR1 is SNHLY and CDR2 is FYNNEI. J gave up 7 bases and V 2 bases, and 16 bases lay outside the gene matches. The CDR3 nucleotides are TGTGCCAGCAGTGAACCCCCGACCGACAGGGTTTATCGTGAAAAACTGTTTTTT. Translated: CASSEPPTDRVYREKLFF. The full variable domain, with the rest looked up from reference TRBV2 and TRBJ1-4, is EPEVTQTPSHQVTQMGQEVILRCVPISNHLYFYWYRQILGQKVEFLVSFYNNEISEKSEIFDDQFSVERPDGSNFTLKIRSTKLEDSAMYFCASSEPPTDRVYREKLFFGSGTQLSVL.

This clonotype has ten or more counts. The chain recombines TRBV7-6 with TRBJ1-6; 7 positions match TRBD1. The CDR3 has 14 residues. Trimming removed 5 bases from V and 7 bases from J; junction bases left unmatched: 5. CDR1 is SGHVS and CDR2 is FNYEAQ in the germline V gene. The CDR3 region is CASSRQGKNSPLHF. The CDR3 nucleotides read TGTGCCAGCAGCAGACAGGGTAAAAATTCACCCCTCCACTTT.

The gene calls are TRBV7-9 and TRBJ2-3, with 7 bases that match TRBD2. Germline V lookup: CDR1 SEHNR, CDR2 FQNEAQ (reference sequence). Trimming at V came to 5 bases and at J to 5 bases, leaving 16 bases not matched to a gene. This CDR3 comprises 17 residues. CDR3 bases: TGTGCCAGCAGCCAACGGGGCGGGAGTGTGGCGGGAGATACGCAGTATTTT. Its translation: CASSQRGGSVAGDTQYF.

The table lists this clonotype with many counts. This chain joins TRBV6-5 and TRBJ1-2; 10 bases match TRBD1. Germline-derived CDR1 and CDR2 are MNHEY and SVGAGI. The V segment lost 6 bases and the J segment 7 bases; nucleotides outside the gene matches: 8. The CDR3 runs 14 residues. In nucleotides, the CDR3 is TGTGCCAGCAGCCGTACCGGGACAGGGGCTGGCTACACCTTC. This codes for CASSRTGTGAGYTF.

This clonotype was counted many times. The gene calls are TRBV2 and TRBJ2-5; the D gene is possibly TRBD1 (6 bases). CDR1 is SNHLY and CDR2 is FYNNEI in the germline V gene. V lost 4 bases and J 0 bases, leaving 9 bases between the germline ends. The CDR3 runs 14 residues. The CDR3 reads CASSVGTYQETQYF. DNA of the CDR3: TGTGCCAGCAGTGTTGGGACATACCAAGAGACCCAGTACTTC. Full variable domain (missing parts from reference TRBV2 and TRBJ2-5): EPEVTQTPSHQVTQMGQEVILRCVPISNHLYFYWYRQILGQKVEFLVSFYNNEISEKSEIFDDQFSVERPDGSNFTLKIRSTKLEDSAMYFCASSVGTYQETQYFGPGTRLLVL.

V and J are TRBV28 and TRBJ1-4, with D uncertain. V was trimmed by 5 bases and J by 0 bases, leaving 19 bases between them. CDR1 and CDR2 (germline): MDHEN, SYDVKM. The CDR3 loop spans 18 amino acids. CDR3 nucleotide sequence: TGTGCCAGCAGTGCCCCGAGACTCTTGACTGCAACTAATGAAAAACTGTTTTTT. Translation: CASSAPRLLTATNEKLFF.

This clonotype was recorded at least ten times. The chain combines TRBV7-9 with TRBJ1-1; no definite D call. The CDR3 spans 13 residues. Germline assignment: CDR1 SEHNR and CDR2 FQNEAQ (reference sequence). Trimming pared 3 bases from V and 1 base from J, leaving 6 bases between. This CDR3 is CASSFRENTEAFF. The CDR3 DNA follows: TGTGCCAGCAGCTTTAGGGAGAACACTGAAGCTTTCTTT.

J is TRBJ1-5 and V is TRBV15; TRBD1 is a possible D gene (6 bases). There are 18 residues in the CDR3. V was cut by 3 bases and J by 0 bases, with 18 bases left in between. Per germline, CDR1 LNHNV and CDR2 YYDKDF (reference sequence). CDR3 region: CATSSARLQGNSNQPQHF. For the CDR3, the DNA is TGTGCCACCAGCAGTGCTAGATTACAGGGTAATAGCAATCAGCCCCAGCATTTT.

This clonotype was counted a few times. The V and J genes are TRBV2 and TRBJ2-7, with 9 bases matching TRBD1. With V trimmed by 6 bases and J by 5 bases, 14 bases remained unmatched. CDR1 and CDR2 (germline): SNHLY, FYNNEI. The CDR3 contains 16 residues. This chain's CDR3 is CASSQDLGQGWNEQYF. The CDR3 DNA sequence: TGTGCCAGCAGCCAAGACCTTGGACAGGGGTGGAACGAGCAGTACTTC.

The chain joins TRBV28 to TRBJ1-4; D is perhaps TRBD1 (5 bases). The CDR3 has 16 amino acids. V was trimmed by 5 bases and J by 5 bases, leaving 18 bases between them. Germline V gene sequence: CDR1 MDHEN, CDR2 SYDVKM. The CDR3 DNA reads TGTGCCAGCAGTCCCAGGACCGGGACTGGAAATGAAAAACTGTTTTTT. This gives the protein CASSPRTGTGNEKLFF.

On this clonotype: It may be a read error: a sequence one base away is much more abundant. The chain links TRBV20-1 to TRBJ1-3; D is unresolved. Germline CDR1 reads DFQATT; CDR2 reads SNEGSKA (reference sequence). The CDR3 is 13 amino acids. The CDR3 DNA is TGCAATGCTAGTTTGCTCTCTGGAAACACCATATATTTT. Amino acids: CNASLLSGNTIYF.

V gene TRBV12-3 or TRBV12-4 combines with J gene TRBJ1-2, with D perhaps matching TRBD1 (5 bases). The length of the CDR3 is 14 residues. Trimming pared 3 bases from V and 2 bases from J, leaving 10 bases between. CDR3 amino acids: CASSFGTMNYGYTF. Written as DNA, the CDR3 is TGTGCCAGCAGTTTTGGGACGATGAACTATGGCTACACCTTC.